This T cell receptor beta chain is drawn from a study of post-analysis software for immune sequencing data. Study-level points and caveats: With TRBV5-6, TRBV5-1 and TRBV20-1 included, several TRBV segments were more frequent in patients than in controls. Diversity measured as normalized Chao1 was significantly lower in multiple sclerosis patients than in controls.

Researchers reported that TCR beta cDNA libraries carried unique molecular identifiers. From around 0.96 to 9.9 million T cells, roughly 0.5 million cDNA molecules were obtained. TCRdb called the PCR reads again in MiXCR, with one record for every CDR3 protein. Of fewer than 850,000 distinct CDR3 sequences listed, about 32% are singletons. As for this clonotype: What it binds is not known.

Trimming removed 8 bases from V and 7 bases from J, with 10 bases in between. The CDR3 loop spans 11 amino acids. Germline CDR1 is KGHDR and CDR2 is SFDVKD. The sample comprised blood. This clonotype was obtained from a girl aged 5-17 years with multiple sclerosis. The J gene is TRBJ2-5, the V gene TRBV24-1; weak D call: TRBD2 (6 bases). CDR3 in DNA: TGTGCCACCAAATCCGGGGGGACCCAGTACTTC. Protein: CATKSGGTQYF.